A selection of T cell receptor beta chains follows, all from one sample in a study of blood T cell repertoires in COVID-19. Produced via immunoSEQ multiplex PCR; TCRdb's table is partial and in-frame only. The sample yields roughly 230,000 clones, roughly nine tenths seen once. The sample was peripheral blood. Receptor source: a woman aged 40 to 50 who had recovered from COVID-19. CDR3s leave out the opening cysteine and the closing phenylalanine or tryptophan. Some rows have no size entry. The others give once, few or many, or a class for an expanded clone.

V	size	J	CDR3
TRBV25-1	-	TRBJ2-3	ASSRLAGDTDTQY
TRBV13	-	TRBJ1-2	ASSLSRGDGYT
TRBV4-3	few	TRBJ2-3	ASSSAGEGLDTQY
TRBV4-1	-	TRBJ1-5	ASSQVLLEPQH
TRBV4-3	-	TRBJ1-2	ASSQVDSYYGYT
TRBV7-2	-	TRBJ1-3	ASSKRQYGNTIY
TRBV2	-	TRBJ1-2	ASSIDRDRGYT
TRBV4-1	-	TRBJ1-2	ASSQEGLAAYGYT
TRBV7-2	few	TRBJ1-1	ASSLVQINEAF
TRBV5-4	-	TRBJ2-1	ASSPQVAGPNEQF
TRBV4-1	-	TRBJ2-3	ASSYSGGPVDTQY
TRBV10-1	-	TRBJ2-5	ASSEGQGETQY
TRBV25-1	-	TRBJ2-3	ASTRRGTGEFSDTQY
TRBV5-1	many	TRBJ1-2	ASSLGAVASLGYT
TRBV18	-	TRBJ2-1	ASSSYREHEQF
TRBV10-2	-	TRBJ2-1	ASSEGTSGRAKNEQF
TRBV19	once	TRBJ1-3	ATIQGAGNTIY
TRBV7-2	once	TRBJ1-1	ASSSLWGQTEAF
TRBV10-1	once	TRBJ2-1	ASRPGQGADEQF
TRBV10-3	once	TRBJ1-2	GSGTGTFYGYT
TRBV5-1	few	TRBJ1-1	ASSPGHANTEAF
TRBV19	-	TRBJ1-1	ASSTPDSKNTEAF
TRBV12-5	-	TRBJ2-5	ASGLVRGMGRTQGKETQY
TRBV3-1/TRBV3-2	few	TRBJ2-7	ASSKRQGYSYEQY
TRBV6-2/TRBV6-3	-	TRBJ1-1	ASSDNRGTEAF
TRBV7-2	-	TRBJ1-4	ASSLQGSTNEKLF
TRBV5-1	-	TRBJ2-5	ASRYSGGAGETQY
TRBV6-6	once	TRBJ2-2	ASSLQTGGTGELF
TRBV5-6	-	TRBJ2-7	ASSIAGGPSYEQY
TRBV24-1	-	TRBJ2-1	ATSDRTGQTVYNEQF
TRBV2	-	TRBJ1-1	ASSERGNTEAF
TRBV7-6	-	TRBJ2-2	ASSLVGRPNTGELF
TRBV5-4	-	TRBJ1-1	ASSAGGGVGTEAF
TRBV6-5	-	TRBJ1-2	ASSYLGRDYGYT
TRBV18	-	TRBJ2-1	ASSPRTQGMEF
TRBV19	-	TRBJ2-7	ASSDRGINEQY
TRBV19	-	TRBJ2-1	ASSIGGTYNEQF
TRBV30	-	TRBJ1-6	AWASGTDFSPLH
TRBV3-1/TRBV3-2	-	TRBJ1-1	ASSLGQGDTEAF
TRBV28	-	TRBJ2-5	ASSSADSLQETQY
TRBV5-8	once	TRBJ1-1	ASSNTGNTEAF
TRBV10-3	once	TRBJ1-1	AISVGRGAEAF
TRBV14	-	TRBJ1-2	ASSPSADGNYGYT
TRBV7-9	once	TRBJ2-7	ATLTTGGKGEQY
TRBV2	-	TRBJ1-5	ASRGTGSQPQH
TRBV2	-	TRBJ1-3	ASRNREGNTIY
TRBV6-5	-	TRBJ1-2	ASSTNRGWGYT
TRBV12-5	-	TRBJ2-1	ASGEPGLTSGSLSNEQF
TRBV5-1	-	TRBJ2-3	ASSAQGALSADTQY
TRBV19	-	TRBJ1-2	ASSIDGQGGYGYT
TRBV18	-	TRBJ2-1	ASSTYDGDSSV
TRBV10-3	-	TRBJ2-1	AIGGTSYNEQF
TRBV5-1	-	TRBJ2-5	ASSLKRGGGETQY
TRBV21-1	-	TRBJ1-4	ASSLPGQKDKPTNEKLF
TRBV3-1/TRBV3-2	-	TRBJ2-5	ASSQGRDSKSQETQY
TRBV6-1	-	TRBJ2-2	ASSELRTGGNTGELF